These T cell receptor beta chains were read from a single sample in a study of patients and donors after allogeneic stem cell transplantation. TCRdb fed the RT-PCR reads into MiXCR, producing one record per CDR3 protein. The profile shows 84,000 or so distinct CDR3 sequences, about 44% of them singletons. The sequenced material came from blood, either unsorted or a sorted T cell fraction (not recorded which). These receptors originate from a human donor who was either an allogeneic HSCT recipient or a stem cell or donor lymphocyte infusion donor (not recorded which). It is not recorded whose cells these are; they may come from a transplant donor. Each CDR3 is given with its conserved first and last residue.

v_call: TRBV5-6
j_call: TRBJ1-3
cdr3_aa: CASSPRAAGNTIYF

v_call: TRBV29-1
j_call: TRBJ1-2
cdr3_aa: CSVGFGTGVHGYTF

v_call: TRBV10-3
j_call: TRBJ1-5
cdr3_aa: CAIRDRENQPQHF

v_call: TRBV12-3/TRBV12-4
j_call: TRBJ1-1
cdr3_aa: CASSWGTGPTEAFF

v_call: TRBV7-2
j_call: TRBJ1-5
cdr3_aa: CASSFWGQPQHF

v_call: TRBV4-3
j_call: TRBJ1-2
cdr3_aa: CASSQEVGQVTSNYGYTF

v_call: TRBV6-5
j_call: TRBJ1-2
cdr3_aa: CASSYFPGTIDGYTF

v_call: TRBV7-2
j_call: TRBJ1-1
cdr3_aa: CASSSRGNTEAFF

v_call: TRBV12-3/TRBV12-4
j_call: TRBJ2-4
cdr3_aa: CASVSREGRAKNIQYF

v_call: TRBV12-3/TRBV12-4
j_call: TRBJ1-1
cdr3_aa: CASTPRIEGRNGTEAFF

v_call: TRBV5-1
j_call: TRBJ1-4
cdr3_aa: CASSPGLLGGSNEKLFF

v_call: TRBV6-5
j_call: TRBJ1-6
cdr3_aa: CASSYYQGPNSPLHF

v_call: TRBV6-5
j_call: TRBJ1-4
cdr3_aa: CASSYGGVGEKLFF

v_call: TRBV12-3/TRBV12-4
j_call: TRBJ1-1
cdr3_aa: CASSFSPQVRSTEAFF

v_call: TRBV27
j_call: TRBJ1-1
cdr3_aa: CASSFKPDREAFF

v_call: TRBV6-2/TRBV6-3
j_call: TRBJ2-7
cdr3_aa: CATGRAPYEQYF

v_call: TRBV24-1
j_call: TRBJ2-1
cdr3_aa: CATSDPTSGRAAGTYNEQFF

v_call: TRBV4-3
j_call: TRBJ1-2
cdr3_aa: CASSQKRTDGYTF

v_call: TRBV4-2
j_call: TRBJ1-2
cdr3_aa: CASSQDLGVHYGYTF

v_call: TRBV12-3/TRBV12-4
j_call: TRBJ1-4
cdr3_aa: CASSSGQQTNEILFF

v_call: TRBV29-1
j_call: TRBJ1-2
cdr3_aa: CSVESGPVGGYTF

v_call: TRBV12-3/TRBV12-4
j_call: TRBJ1-1
cdr3_aa: CASKGGGAYTEAFF

v_call: TRBV27
j_call: TRBJ1-2
cdr3_aa: CASSLSHGYGYTF

v_call: TRBV25-1
j_call: TRBJ1-1
cdr3_aa: CASSESQGLGNTEAFF

v_call: TRBV4-3
j_call: TRBJ1-2
cdr3_aa: CASSQDNRQGSGYTF

v_call: TRBV6-5
j_call: TRBJ1-2
cdr3_aa: CASSYASWGAYGYTF

v_call: TRBV2
j_call: TRBJ1-1
cdr3_aa: CASRRGGTEAFF

v_call: TRBV28
j_call: TRBJ1-3
cdr3_aa: CASSLLTGTADTIYF

v_call: TRBV25-1
j_call: TRBJ2-5
cdr3_aa: CASSDGKETQYF